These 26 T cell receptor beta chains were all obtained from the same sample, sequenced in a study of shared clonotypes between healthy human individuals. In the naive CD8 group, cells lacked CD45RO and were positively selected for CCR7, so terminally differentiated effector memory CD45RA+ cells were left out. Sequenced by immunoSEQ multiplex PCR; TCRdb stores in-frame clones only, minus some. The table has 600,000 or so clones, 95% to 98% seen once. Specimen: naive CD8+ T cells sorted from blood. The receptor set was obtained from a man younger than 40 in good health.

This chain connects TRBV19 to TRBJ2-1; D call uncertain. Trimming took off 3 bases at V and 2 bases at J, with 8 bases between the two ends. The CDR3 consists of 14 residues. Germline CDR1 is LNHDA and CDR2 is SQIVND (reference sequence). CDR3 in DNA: TGTGCCAGTAGTATCTATGAGACCTACAATGAGCAGTTCTTC. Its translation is CASSIYETYNEQFF.

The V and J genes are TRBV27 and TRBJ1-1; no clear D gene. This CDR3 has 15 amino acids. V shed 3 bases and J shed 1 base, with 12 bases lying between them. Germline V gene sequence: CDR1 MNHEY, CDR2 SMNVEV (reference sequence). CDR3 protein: CASSFRSPGNTEAFF. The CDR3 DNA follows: TGTGCCAGCAGTTTTAGATCCCCTGGGAACACTGAAGCTTTCTTT.

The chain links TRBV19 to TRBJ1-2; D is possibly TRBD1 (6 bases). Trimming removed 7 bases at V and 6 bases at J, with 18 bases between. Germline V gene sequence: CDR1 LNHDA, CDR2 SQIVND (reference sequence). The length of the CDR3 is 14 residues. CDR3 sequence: CASTLRAGDHGYTF. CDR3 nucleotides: TGTGCCAGTACTCTACGGGCAGGGGATCATGGCTACACCTTC.

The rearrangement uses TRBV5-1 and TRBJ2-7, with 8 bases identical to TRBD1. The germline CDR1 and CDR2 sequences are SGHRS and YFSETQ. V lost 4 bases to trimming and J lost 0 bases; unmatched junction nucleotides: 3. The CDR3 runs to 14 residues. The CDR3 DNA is TGCGCCAGCAGCGGACAGGGCTACTCCTACGAGCAGTACTTC. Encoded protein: CASSGQGYSYEQYF.

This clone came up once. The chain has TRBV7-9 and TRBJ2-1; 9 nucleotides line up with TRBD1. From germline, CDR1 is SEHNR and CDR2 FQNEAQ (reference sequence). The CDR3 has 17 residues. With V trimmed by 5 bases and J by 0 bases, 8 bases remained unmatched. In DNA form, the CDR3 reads TGTGCCAGCAGCACAACAGGGGGCGAAAGCTCCTACAATGAGCAGTTCTTC. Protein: CASSTTGGESSYNEQFF. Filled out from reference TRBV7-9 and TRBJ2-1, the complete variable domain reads DTGVSQNPRHKITKRGQNVTFRCDPISEHNRLYWYRQTLGQGPEFLTYFQNEAQLEKSRLLSDRFSAERPKGSFSTLEIQRTEQGDSAMYLCASSTTGGESSYNEQFFGPGTRLTVL.

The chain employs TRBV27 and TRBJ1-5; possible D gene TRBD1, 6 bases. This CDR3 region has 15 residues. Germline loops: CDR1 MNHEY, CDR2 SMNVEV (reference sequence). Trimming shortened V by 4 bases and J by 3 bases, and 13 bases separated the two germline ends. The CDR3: CASSWGGRYNQPQHF. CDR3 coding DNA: TGTGCCAGCAGTTGGGGGGGCAGATACAATCAGCCCCAGCATTTT.

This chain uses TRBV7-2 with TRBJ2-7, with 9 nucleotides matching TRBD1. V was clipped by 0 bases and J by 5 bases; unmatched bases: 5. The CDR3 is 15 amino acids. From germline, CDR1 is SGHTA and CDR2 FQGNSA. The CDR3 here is CASSLAQDRGHEQYF. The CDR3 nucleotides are TGTGCCAGCAGCTTAGCCCAGGACAGGGGCCACGAGCAGTACTTC. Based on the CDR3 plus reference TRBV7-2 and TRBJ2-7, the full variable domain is GAGVSQSPSNKVTEKGKDVELRCDPISGHTALYWYRQSLGQGLEFLIYFQGNSAPDKSGLPSDRFSAERTGGSVSTLTIQRTQQEDSAVYLCASSLAQDRGHEQYFGPGTRLTVT.

The CDR3 here is CASSPSELPSGRAGELFF. The CDR3 DNA is TGTGCCAGCAGCCCCTCGGAGCTCCCTAGCGGGAGGGCCGGGGAGCTGTTTTTT. The V gene is TRBV7-9, the J gene TRBJ2-2; 12 nucleotides line up with TRBD2. V dropped 5 bases and J dropped 6; count of bases not matched to a gene: 13. Germline V gene sequence: CDR1 SEHNR, CDR2 FQNEAQ (reference sequence). CDR3 length: 18 residues.

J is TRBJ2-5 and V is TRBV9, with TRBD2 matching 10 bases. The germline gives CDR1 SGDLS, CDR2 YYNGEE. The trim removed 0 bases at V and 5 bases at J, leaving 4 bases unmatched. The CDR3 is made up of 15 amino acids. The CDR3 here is CASSVGSSGSETQYF. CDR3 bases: TGTGCCAGCAGCGTAGGGTCTAGCGGGAGTGAGACCCAGTACTTC.

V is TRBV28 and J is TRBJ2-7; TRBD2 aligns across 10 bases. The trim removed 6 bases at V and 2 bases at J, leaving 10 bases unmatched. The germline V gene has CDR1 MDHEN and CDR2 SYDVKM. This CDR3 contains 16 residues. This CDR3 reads CASSLPTSGIPYEQYF. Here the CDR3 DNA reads TGTGCCAGCAGCCTCCCCACTAGCGGGATTCCCTACGAGCAGTACTTC.

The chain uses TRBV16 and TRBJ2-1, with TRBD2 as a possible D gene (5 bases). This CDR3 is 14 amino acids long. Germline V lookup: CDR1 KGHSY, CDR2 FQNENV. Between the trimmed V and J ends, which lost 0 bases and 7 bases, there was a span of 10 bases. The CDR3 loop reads CASSQSGGWNEQFF. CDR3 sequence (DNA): TGTGCCAGCAGCCAATCTGGAGGATGGAATGAGCAGTTCTTC.

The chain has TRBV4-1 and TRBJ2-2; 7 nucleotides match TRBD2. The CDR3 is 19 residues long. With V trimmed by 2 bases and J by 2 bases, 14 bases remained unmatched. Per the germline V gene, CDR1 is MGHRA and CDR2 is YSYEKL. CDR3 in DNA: TGCGCCAGCAGCCAACGGAGTAGCGGGTACGCAATAAACACCGGGGAGCTGTTTTTT. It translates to CASSQRSSGYAINTGELFF.

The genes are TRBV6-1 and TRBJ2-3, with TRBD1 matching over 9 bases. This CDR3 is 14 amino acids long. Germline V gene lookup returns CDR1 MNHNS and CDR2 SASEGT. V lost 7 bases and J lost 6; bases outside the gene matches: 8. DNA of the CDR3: TGTGCCAGCATTACCCGGGACAGGGTGGATACGCAGTATTTT. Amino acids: CASITRDRVDTQYF.

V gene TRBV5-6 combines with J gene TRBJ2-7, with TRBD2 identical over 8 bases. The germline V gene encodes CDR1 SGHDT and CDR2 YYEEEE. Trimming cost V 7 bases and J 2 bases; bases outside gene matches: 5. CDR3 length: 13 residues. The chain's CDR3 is CASGSGGAYEQYF. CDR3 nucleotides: TGTGCCAGCGGAAGCGGGGGAGCCTACGAGCAGTACTTC.

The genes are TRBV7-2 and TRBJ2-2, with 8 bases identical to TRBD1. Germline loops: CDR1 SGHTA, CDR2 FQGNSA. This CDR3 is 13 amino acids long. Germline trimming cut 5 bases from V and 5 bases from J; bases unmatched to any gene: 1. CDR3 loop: CASSRTGTGELFF. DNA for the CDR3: TGTGCCAGCAGCCGGACAGGGACCGGGGAGCTGTTTTTT. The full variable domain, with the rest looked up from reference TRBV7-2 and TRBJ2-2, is GAGVSQSPSNKVTEKGKDVELRCDPISGHTALYWYRQSLGQGLEFLIYFQGNSAPDKSGLPSDRFSAERTGGSVSTLTIQRTQQEDSAVYLCASSRTGTGELFFGEGSRLTVL.

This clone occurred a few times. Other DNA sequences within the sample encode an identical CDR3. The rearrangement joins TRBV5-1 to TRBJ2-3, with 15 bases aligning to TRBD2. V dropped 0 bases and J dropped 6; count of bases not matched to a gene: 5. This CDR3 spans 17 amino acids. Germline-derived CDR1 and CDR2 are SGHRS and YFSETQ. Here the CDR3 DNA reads TGCGCCAGCAGCTTGGAAGGACTAGCGGGAGGGCCCGATACGCAGTATTTT. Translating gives CASSLEGLAGGPDTQYF.

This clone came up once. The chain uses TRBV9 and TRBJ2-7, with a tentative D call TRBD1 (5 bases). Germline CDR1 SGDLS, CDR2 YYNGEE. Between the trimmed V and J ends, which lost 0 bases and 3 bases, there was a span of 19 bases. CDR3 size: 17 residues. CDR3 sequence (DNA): TGTGCCAGCAGCGTAGATGCGTCTAGTAGGGGAAACTACGAGCAGTACTTC. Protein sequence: CASSVDASSRGNYEQYF.

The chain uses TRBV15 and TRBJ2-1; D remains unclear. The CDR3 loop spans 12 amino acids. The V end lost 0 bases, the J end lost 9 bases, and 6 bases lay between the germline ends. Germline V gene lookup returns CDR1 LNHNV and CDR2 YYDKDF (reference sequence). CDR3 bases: TGTGCCACCAGCAGAGATTCGGTTGAGCAGTTCTTC. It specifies CATSRDSVEQFF.

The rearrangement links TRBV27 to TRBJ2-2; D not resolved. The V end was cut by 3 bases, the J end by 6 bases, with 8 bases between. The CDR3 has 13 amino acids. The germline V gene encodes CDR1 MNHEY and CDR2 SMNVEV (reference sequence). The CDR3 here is CASSFGAAGELFF. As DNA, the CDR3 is TGTGCCAGCAGTTTTGGTGCCGCCGGGGAGCTGTTTTTT.

CDR3 sequence: CASNRGSEQFF. The CDR3 bases are TGCGCCAGCAACAGGGGGAGCGAGCAGTTCTTC. This chain joins TRBV4-1 and TRBJ2-1; 8 nucleotides agree with TRBD1. The CDR3 extends over 11 amino acids. The V gene's germline CDR1 is MGHRA and CDR2 YSYEKL. Trimming at V came to 7 bases and at J to 10 bases, leaving 3 bases not matched to a gene.

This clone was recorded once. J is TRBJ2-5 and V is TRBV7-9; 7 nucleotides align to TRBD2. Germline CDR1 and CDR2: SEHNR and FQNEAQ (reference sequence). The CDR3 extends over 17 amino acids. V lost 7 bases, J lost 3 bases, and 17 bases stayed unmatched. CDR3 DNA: TGTGCCAGCATCCCCGTCCTCCAGGCTAGCGGCAAAGAGACCCAGTACTTC. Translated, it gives CASIPVLQASGKETQYF. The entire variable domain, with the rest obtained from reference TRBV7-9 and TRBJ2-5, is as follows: DTGVSQNPRHKITKRGQNVTFRCDPISEHNRLYWYRQTLGQGPEFLTYFQNEAQLEKSRLLSDRFSAERPKGSFSTLEIQRTEQGDSAMYLCASIPVLQASGKETQYFGPGTRLLVL.

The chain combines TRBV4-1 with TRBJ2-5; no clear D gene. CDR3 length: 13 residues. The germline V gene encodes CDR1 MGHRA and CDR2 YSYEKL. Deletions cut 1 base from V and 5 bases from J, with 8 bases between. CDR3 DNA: TGCGCCAGCAGCCAAGTTTCTAGGGAGACCCAGTACTTC. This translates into CASSQVSRETQYF.

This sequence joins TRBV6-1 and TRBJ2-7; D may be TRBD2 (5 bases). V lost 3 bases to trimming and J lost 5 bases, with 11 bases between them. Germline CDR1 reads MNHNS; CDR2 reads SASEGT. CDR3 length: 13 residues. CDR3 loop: CASSDRGLDEQYF. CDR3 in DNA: TGTGCCAGCAGTGATCGAGGGCTAGACGAGCAGTACTTC.

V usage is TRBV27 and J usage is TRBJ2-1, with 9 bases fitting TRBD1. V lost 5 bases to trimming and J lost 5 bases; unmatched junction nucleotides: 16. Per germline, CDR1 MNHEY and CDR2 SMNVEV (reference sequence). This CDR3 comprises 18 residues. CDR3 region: CASSPRTGDWWLHNEQFF. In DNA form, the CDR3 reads TGTGCCAGCAGTCCCCGGACAGGGGATTGGTGGCTACACAATGAGCAGTTCTTC.

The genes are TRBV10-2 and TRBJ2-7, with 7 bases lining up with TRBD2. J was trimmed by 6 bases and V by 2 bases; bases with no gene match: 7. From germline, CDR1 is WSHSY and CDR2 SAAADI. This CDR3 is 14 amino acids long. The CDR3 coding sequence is TGCGCCAGCAGTGAGAGGGCGGGAGTCTCCGAGCAGTACTTC. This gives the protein CASSERAGVSEQYF.

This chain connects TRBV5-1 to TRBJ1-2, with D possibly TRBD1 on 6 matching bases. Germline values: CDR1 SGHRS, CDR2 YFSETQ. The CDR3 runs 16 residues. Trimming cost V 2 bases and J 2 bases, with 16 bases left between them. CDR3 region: CASSFLGGEGNYGYTF. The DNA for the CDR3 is TGCGCCAGCAGCTTCCTCGGGGGCGAGGGAAACTATGGCTACACCTTC. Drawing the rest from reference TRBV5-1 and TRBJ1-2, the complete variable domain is KAGVTQTPRYLIKTRGQQVTLSCSPISGHRSVSWYQQTPGQGLQFLFEYFSETQRNKGNFPGRFSGRQFSNSRSEMNVSTLELGDSALYLCASSFLGGEGNYGYTFGSGTRLTVV.